Listed below are T cell receptor beta chains from one sample, sequenced in a study of cytomegalovirus exposure and HLA in healthy donors. TCRdb's copy holds only in-frame clones and misses some; the assay was immunoSEQ multiplex PCR. The profile shows 150,000 to 200,000 clones, around 83% of them singletons. The material sequenced was PBMCs. The receptors were gathered from a man aged 50-60 years in good health and CMV-seropositive. Both conserved end residues are part of each CDR3. D genes are given only for firm matches. Clone size appears in some rows only: once, few, many, or a class for an expanded clone.

CDR3aa	CDR3nt	abundance	d_gene	v_gene	j_gene
CASRQPPGQGGHYGYTF	TGTGCCAGCAGACAACCCCCCGGACAGGGGGGACACTATGGCTACACCTTC	-	TRBD1	TRBV28	TRBJ1-2
CASSFPGTGVYEQYF	TGTGCCAGCAGCTTCCCCGGGACAGGGGTCTACGAGCAGTACTTC	-	TRBD1	TRBV5-6	TRBJ2-7
CASSSYQTSGRKNEQFF	TGTGCCAGCAGTTCGTACCAGACTAGCGGGAGGAAAAATGAGCAGTTCTTC	-	TRBD2	TRBV27	TRBJ2-1
CASSPDRTFDSPLHF	TGTGCCAGCAGCCCAGACAGGACCTTCGATTCACCCCTCCACTTT	-	-	TRBV7-9	TRBJ1-6
CASSKGPRERVTEAFF	TGTGCCAGCAGCAAAGGTCCAAGGGAGAGGGTCACTGAAGCTTTCTTT	-	-	TRBV21-1	TRBJ1-1
CASSPRRPENEKLFF	TGTGCCAGCTCACCAAGGAGGCCGGAGAATGAAAAACTGTTTTTT	-	-	TRBV18	TRBJ1-4
CASRPPREDTEAFF	TGTGCAAGTCGCCCCCCCAGGGAGGACACTGAAGCTTTCTTT	many	-	TRBV12-2	TRBJ1-1
CASSPGLAVPPYEQYF	TGCGCCAGCAGCCCCGGACTAGCGGTCCCACCATACGAGCAGTACTTC	few	TRBD2	TRBV5-1	TRBJ2-7
CASSQGLQETQYF	TGTGCCAGCAGCCAGGGACTGCAAGAGACCCAGTACTTC	-	-	TRBV14	TRBJ2-5
CASSLEAGLGTEAFF	TGTGCCAGCAGCTTGGAGGCGGGGCTTGGGACTGAAGCTTTCTTT	-	-	TRBV5-4	TRBJ1-1
CASARQGTDYGYTF	TGTGCCAGCGCCAGACAGGGAACGGACTATGGCTACACCTTC	-	TRBD1	TRBV27	TRBJ1-2
CASRVLTGGNTEAFF	TGCGCCTCCCGAGTTTTGACAGGGGGGAACACTGAAGCTTTCTTT	-	TRBD1	TRBV5-1	TRBJ1-1
CASSLVRTSGGAGDTQYF	TGTGCCAGCAGCTTAGTAAGGACTAGCGGGGGGGCGGGCGATACGCAGTATTTT	-	TRBD2	TRBV7-2	TRBJ2-3
CASGPGLDTEAFF	TGTGCCAGCGGCCCCGGCCTAGACACTGAAGCTTTCTTT	once	-	TRBV7-8	TRBJ1-1
CASSTKASNTEAFF	TGTGCCAGCAGTACTAAGGCCTCGAACACTGAAGCTTTCTTT	-	-	TRBV6-6	TRBJ1-1
CASSSTGEPLTGELFF	TGTGCCAGCAGCTCAACAGGGGAGCCCCTCACCGGGGAGCTGTTTTTT	once	TRBD1	TRBV7-6	TRBJ2-2